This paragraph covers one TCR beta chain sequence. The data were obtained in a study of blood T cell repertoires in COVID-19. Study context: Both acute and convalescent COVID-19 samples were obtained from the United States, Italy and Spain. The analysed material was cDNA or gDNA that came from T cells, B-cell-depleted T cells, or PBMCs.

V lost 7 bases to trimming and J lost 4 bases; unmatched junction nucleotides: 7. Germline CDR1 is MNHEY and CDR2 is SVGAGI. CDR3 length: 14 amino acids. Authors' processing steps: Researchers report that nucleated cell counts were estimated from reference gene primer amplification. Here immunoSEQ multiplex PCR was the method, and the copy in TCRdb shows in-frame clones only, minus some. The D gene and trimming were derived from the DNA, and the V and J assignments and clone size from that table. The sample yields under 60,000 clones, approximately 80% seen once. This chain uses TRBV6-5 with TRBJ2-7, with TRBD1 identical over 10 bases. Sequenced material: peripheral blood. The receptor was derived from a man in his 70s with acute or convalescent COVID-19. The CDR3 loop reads CASTSGQGLYEQYF. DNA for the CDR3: TGTGCCAGCACCTCGGGACAGGGGTTGTACGAGCAGTACTTC.